Below are 3 T cell receptor beta chains sequenced from a single sample in a study of blood T cell repertoires in COVID-19. The protocol was immunoSEQ multiplex PCR, while the TCRdb copy is restricted to in-frame clones and leaves out a portion. This table has roughly 250,000 clones, about 86% appearing once. Material for sequencing was peripheral blood. Receptor source: a woman aged 30 to 39 with COVID-19, enrolled during active disease.

Regarding this clone: One end of the junction fails to match germline, which may point to a read error. The chain carries TRBV3-1 (or the pseudogene TRBV3-2) and TRBJ2-7, with 7 bases aligning to TRBD2. CDR1 is LGHDT and CDR2 is YNNKEL in the germline V gene (reference sequence). The CDR3 extends over 12 amino acids. CDR3 protein: CASSQGGRVPLF. The CDR3 nucleotides are TGTGCCAGCAGCCAGGGGGGGAGGGTCCCACTCTTC.

V and J are TRBV7-2 and TRBJ2-5; TRBD1 might be the D (6 bases). Germline V gene data show CDR1 as SGHTA and CDR2 as FQGNSA. Trimming cost V 1 base and J 5 bases, with 11 bases left between them. The CDR3 covers 14 residues. The CDR3 region has the DNA TGTGCCAGCAGCTTAGACAGGGTCGGGGAGACCCAGTACTTC. Its protein is CASSLDRVGETQYF. Together with reference TRBV7-2 and TRBJ2-5, the CDR3 gives the full variable domain: GAGVSQSPSNKVTEKGKDVELRCDPISGHTALYWYRQSLGQGLEFLIYFQGNSAPDKSGLPSDRFSAERTGGSVSTLTIQRTQQEDSAVYLCASSLDRVGETQYFGPGTRLLVL.

This chain uses TRBV9 with TRBJ2-3, with D tentatively TRBD2 (7 bases). The germline CDR1 and CDR2 sequences are SGDLS and YYNGEE. The CDR3 consists of 16 residues. Trimming removed 0 bases at V and 3 bases at J, with 14 bases between. CDR3 sequence: CASSVGEGRGTDTQYF. CDR3 nucleotide sequence: TGTGCCAGCAGCGTAGGGGAGGGGAGGGGGACAGATACGCAGTATTTT.